This T cell receptor beta chain was recorded in a study of blood T cell repertoires in COVID-19. Study details: Samples taken during acute and convalescent COVID-19 were collected in the United States, Italy and Spain. Sample material is recorded as cDNA or gDNA derived from T cells, B-cell-depleted T cells, or PBMCs.

The germline V gene has CDR1 DFQATT and CDR2 SNEGSKA (reference sequence). V lost 3 bases, J lost 0 bases, and 6 bases lay in between. The CDR3 sequence is 13 residues long. This clone occurred once. In the study's own analysis: Cell counts per sample came from amplifying reference gene primers. Repertoires were generated with immunoSEQ multiplex PCR, while TCRdb's copy carries only in-frame clones and drops some. D and trimming were read from the DNA, whereas the V and J calls and clone size are those reported in that table. The sample shows some 240,000 clones, roughly four fifths of them seen only once.

The origin of this receptor is a woman aged 80 or over with acute or convalescent COVID-19. The V gene is TRBV20-1, the J gene TRBJ1-5; no definite D call. What was sequenced was peripheral blood. CDR3 in DNA: TGCAGTGCTAGTATCAATAGCAATCAGCCCCAGCATTTT. This gives the protein CSASINSNQPQHF.